The 7 T cell receptor beta chains in this list originate from one sample, sequenced in a study of CXCR3-negative and CXCR3-positive naive CD8 T cells. Study-level findings and limits: TRB CDR3 hydrophobicity was greater in CXCR3-positive naive cells than in CXCR3-negative naive cells.

Antigens for these TCRs are unknown. 5' RACE with UMI labels generated the TRB cDNA libraries. TCRdb re-called the 5' RACE reads and gives one entry per CDR3 protein, without DNA. Listed are about 150,000 distinct CDR3 sequences; about 0.28% falls within the top ten. The specimen was naive CXCR3+ CD8+ T cells from blood. Subset indicated: CD45RO-CCR7+CD27+CD95- naive CD8+ T cells expressing CXCR3 (TNR3+). The receptors originated from a human donor in good health. Some clones in this sample may be carry-over from other donors' samples.

This chain joins TRBV29-1 and TRBJ2-6; TCRdb names TRBD1, which stays unverified in the absence of DNA. Germline CDR1 reads SQVTM; CDR2 reads ANQGSEA. This CDR3 has 14 residues. CDR3 in amino acids: CSVDQGAGANVLTF.

CDR3 amino acids: CDSREGGSYNEQFF. V gene TRBV25-1 combines with J gene TRBJ2-1; TCRdb's D gene call, TRBD1, goes unchecked for lack of DNA. CDR3 length: 14 residues. The germline CDR1 and CDR2 sequences are MGHDK and SYGVNS.

V usage is TRBV6-4 and J usage is TRBJ2-1. CDR1 MRHNA and CDR2 SNTAGT come from the germline V gene. The CDR3 has 15 residues. The CDR3 reads CASSEQVTSYNEQFF.

The V gene is TRBV20-1, the J gene TRBJ2-7; there is no DNA to check the TCRdb D call of TRBD1. The germline V gene has CDR1 DFQATT and CDR2 SNEGSKA (reference sequence). The length of the CDR3 is 13 residues. The chain's CDR3 is CSARTSGTYEQYF.

This sequence joins TRBV5-6 and TRBJ1-2; TCRdb designates TRBD1, a call that cannot be tested without DNA. Germline V gene lookup returns CDR1 SGHDT and CDR2 YYEEEE. The CDR3 covers 15 residues. CDR3 in amino acids: CASSWGTGDHYGYTF. Looking up the rest from reference TRBV5-6 and TRBJ1-2 gives the full variable domain: DAGVTQSPTHLIKTRGQQVTLRCSPKSGHDTVSWYQQALGQGPQFIFQYYEEEERQRGNFPDRFSGHQFPNYSSELNVNALLLGDSALYLCASSWGTGDHYGYTFGSGTRLTVV.

The chain has TRBV5-5 and TRBJ2-1; TCRdb's D call, TRBD2, is unchecked because there is no DNA. In germline, CDR1 is SGHKS, CDR2 YYEKEE (reference sequence). The CDR3 has 14 residues. The CDR3 loop is CASSLFASNNEQFF.

The chain combines TRBV20-1 with TRBJ2-7. CDR3 length: 14 amino acids. CDR1 DFQATT and CDR2 SNEGSKA come from the germline V gene (reference sequence). CDR3 residues: CSARSPTVDYEQYF.